This is a list of T cell receptor beta chains from one sample in a study of esophageal squamous cell carcinoma under preoperative chemotherapy. Each CDR3 protein is one row after TCRdb ran MiXCR on the PCR reads. The repertoire holds approximately 12,000 distinct CDR3 sequences, with around 50% as singletons. This specimen was taken from a patient given preoperative chemotherapy. The receptors originated from a human donor with esophageal squamous cell carcinoma. The donor label of this sample is uncertain. Each CDR3 is given without its conserved first and last residue. D genes are given only for firm matches.

NA,TRBV6-1,TRBJ2-3,14,ASRERQAVRTDTQY
NA,TRBV10-3,TRBJ2-3,13,AGGPGGRDPDTQY
NA,TRBV27,TRBJ2-5,9,ASSYQETQY
NA,TRBV6-1,TRBJ2-2,13,ASSAPGRAAGELF
NA,TRBV11-3,TRBJ2-3,14,ASSFRVSRGTDTQY
NA,TRBV6-5,TRBJ2-5,12,ASSYRTRQETQY
TRBD2,TRBV27,TRBJ2-1,15,ASSSSLAGSSYNEQF
TRBD1,TRBV6-1,TRBJ1-5,16,ASSRLRGTVLSNQPQH
NA,TRBV6-1,TRBJ2-2,12,ASSEGGCTETQF
TRBD1,TRBV7-2,TRBJ2-7,13,ASSSSGTGLYEQY
NA,TRBV6-1,TRBJ2-1,13,ASSDRGSSYNEQF
NA,TRBV6-5,TRBJ2-1,14,ASSCPQDRGCNEQF
TRBD1,TRBV6-1,TRBJ1-1,12,ASSIGQGNTEAF
NA,TRBV29-1,TRBJ2-5,12,SGVGTQAGETQY
TRBD2,TRBV10-3,NA,12,GITGRGAQDTQY
TRBD1,TRBV27,NA,15,ASGTKSDRVTGETQY
NA,TRBV6-1,NA,15,ASSEISVADPPYEQY
NA,TRBV7-2,TRBJ2-3,14,ASGAQGGRGQETQY
TRBD1,TRBV6-1,TRBJ2-3,12,ASSRDRSTDTQY
NA,TRBV6-1,TRBJ2-3,13,ASSAVLRSTNTQY
NA,TRBV6-1,TRBJ2-2,13,ASIPLDVNTGELF
TRBD1,TRBV14,TRBJ2-7,13,ASSQVRTGFGEQY
NA,TRBV7-3,TRBJ2-3,13,ASSPDGGGTDTQY
TRBD1,TRBV6-1,TRBJ2-2,12,ASAGQGIGGELF
NA,TRBV6-5,TRBJ2-1,13,ASSYQRSSYNEQF